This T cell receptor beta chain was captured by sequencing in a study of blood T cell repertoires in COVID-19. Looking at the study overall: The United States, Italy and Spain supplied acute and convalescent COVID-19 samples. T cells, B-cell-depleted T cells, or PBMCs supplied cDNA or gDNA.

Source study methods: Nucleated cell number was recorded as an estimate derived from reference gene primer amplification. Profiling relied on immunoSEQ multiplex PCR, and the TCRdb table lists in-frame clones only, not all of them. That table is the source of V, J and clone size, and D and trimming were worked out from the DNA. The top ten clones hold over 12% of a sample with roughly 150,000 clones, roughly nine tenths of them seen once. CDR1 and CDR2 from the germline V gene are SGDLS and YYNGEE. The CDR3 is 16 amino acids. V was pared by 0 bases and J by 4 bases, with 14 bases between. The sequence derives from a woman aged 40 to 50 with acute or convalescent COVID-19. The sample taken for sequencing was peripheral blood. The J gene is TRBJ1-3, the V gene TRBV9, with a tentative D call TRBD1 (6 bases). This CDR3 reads CASSVGEQGTGNTIYF. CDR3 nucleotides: TGTGCCAGCAGCGTAGGAGAGCAGGGGACCGGAAACACCATATATTTT.